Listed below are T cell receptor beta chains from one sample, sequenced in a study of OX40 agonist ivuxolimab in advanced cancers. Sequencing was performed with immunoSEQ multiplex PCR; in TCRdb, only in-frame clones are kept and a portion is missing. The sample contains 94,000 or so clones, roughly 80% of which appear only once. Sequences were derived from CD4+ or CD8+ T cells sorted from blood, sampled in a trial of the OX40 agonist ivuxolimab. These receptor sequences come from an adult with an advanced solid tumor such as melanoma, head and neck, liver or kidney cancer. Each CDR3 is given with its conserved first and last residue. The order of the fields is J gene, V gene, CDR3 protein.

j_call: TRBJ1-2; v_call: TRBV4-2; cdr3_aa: CASSHPDRVNYGYTF
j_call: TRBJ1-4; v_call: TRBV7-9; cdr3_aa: CASSPYRGPANEKLFF
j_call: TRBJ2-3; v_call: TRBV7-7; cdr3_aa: CASSLDKGGTDTQYF
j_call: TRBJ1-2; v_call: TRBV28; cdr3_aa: CASSSSQGVYGYTF
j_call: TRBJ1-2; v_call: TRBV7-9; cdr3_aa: CASSTYGVQAGNGYTF
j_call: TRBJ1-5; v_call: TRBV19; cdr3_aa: CASSITPSRLGQPQHF
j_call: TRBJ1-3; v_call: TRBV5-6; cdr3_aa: CASSWAPENGNTIYF
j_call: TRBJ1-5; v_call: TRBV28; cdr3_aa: CASNEGLTQPQHF
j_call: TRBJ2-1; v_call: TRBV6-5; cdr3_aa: CASSYDAGNEQFF
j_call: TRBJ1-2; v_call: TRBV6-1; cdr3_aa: CASSEGVIQNYGYTF
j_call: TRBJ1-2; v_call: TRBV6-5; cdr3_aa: CASSSASWTGGYGYTF
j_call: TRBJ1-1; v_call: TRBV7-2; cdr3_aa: CASSSRQGANKGAFF
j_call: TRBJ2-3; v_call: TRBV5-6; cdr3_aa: CASSLYGGLTDTQYF
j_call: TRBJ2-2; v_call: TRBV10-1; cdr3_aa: CASSTLNGAGELFF
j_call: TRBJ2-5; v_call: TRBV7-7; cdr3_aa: CASSQSPRETQYF
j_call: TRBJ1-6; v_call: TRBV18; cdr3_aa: CASSPKQGAGSPLHF
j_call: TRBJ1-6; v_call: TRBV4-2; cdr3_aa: CASRFYGDSGSPLHF
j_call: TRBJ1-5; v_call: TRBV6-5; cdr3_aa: CASNGQSGNQPQHF
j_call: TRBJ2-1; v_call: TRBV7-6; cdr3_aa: CASSLTSGYNEQFF
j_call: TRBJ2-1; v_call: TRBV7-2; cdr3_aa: CASSLGGSKQYNEQFF
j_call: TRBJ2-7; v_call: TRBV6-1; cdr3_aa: CASSEKRRGTYEQYF
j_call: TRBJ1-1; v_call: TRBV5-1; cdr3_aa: CASSFGPDFPTEAFF
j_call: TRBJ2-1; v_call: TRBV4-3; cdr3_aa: CASSQVPGGKDEQFF
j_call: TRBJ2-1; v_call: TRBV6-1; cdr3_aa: CASSARDSPVNEQFF